This T cell receptor (beta chain) derives from a study of CD4 T cells in relation to SARS-CoV-2 and coronaviruses. Study as a whole: The restricting HLA molecule for shared crossreactive spike epitopes was mapped.

For this clone: Its target is not known.

Study-wide points: In around three fifths of donors, memory CD4+ clonotypes crossrecognized SARS-CoV-2 and at least one common cold coronavirus spike. This crossreactivity analysis covered spike protein alone, no other viral proteins. Culture-expanded clones reflect memory recall rather than primary priming during culture.

The data were produced by immunoSEQ multiplex PCR, yet TCRdb's version contains in-frame clones alone and is incomplete. The data contain tens of thousands of clones, 80% to 90% of them singletons. In germline, CDR1 is MNHEY, CDR2 SMNVEV (reference sequence). With 0 bases removed from V and 7 bases from J, the gap between germline ends came to 9 bases. There are 13 residues in the CDR3. The V gene is TRBV27, the J gene TRBJ2-5; possibly TRBD1 for D (6 bases). The clonotype originates from an adult with COVID-19. Material: memory CD4+ T cells from PBMCs. The chain's CDR3 is CASSLSGTTTQYF. In nucleotides, the CDR3 is TGTGCCAGCAGTTTATCGGGGACAACGACCCAGTACTTC.